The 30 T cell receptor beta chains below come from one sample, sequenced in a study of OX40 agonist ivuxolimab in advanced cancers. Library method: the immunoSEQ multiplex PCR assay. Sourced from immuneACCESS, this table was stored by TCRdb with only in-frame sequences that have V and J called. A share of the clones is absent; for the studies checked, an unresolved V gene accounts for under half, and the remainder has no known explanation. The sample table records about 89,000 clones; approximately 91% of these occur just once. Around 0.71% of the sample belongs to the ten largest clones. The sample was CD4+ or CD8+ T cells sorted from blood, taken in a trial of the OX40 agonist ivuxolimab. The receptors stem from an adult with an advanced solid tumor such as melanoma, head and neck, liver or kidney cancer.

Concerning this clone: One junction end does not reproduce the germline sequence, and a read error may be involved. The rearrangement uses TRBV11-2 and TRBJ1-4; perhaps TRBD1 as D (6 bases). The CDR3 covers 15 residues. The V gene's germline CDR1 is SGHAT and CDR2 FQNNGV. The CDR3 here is CASSLTGTTNEKLFF. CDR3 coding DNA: TGTGCCAGCAGCTTAACCGGGACAACAAATGAAAAACTGTTTTTT.

As DNA, the CDR3 is TGTGCCAGCAGTCCCAGGGGCGGGGACACCGGGGAGCTGTTTTTT. Its protein product is CASSPRGGDTGELFF. This sequence joins TRBV2 and TRBJ2-2; D is possibly TRBD1 or TRBD2 (6 bases each). The CDR3 loop spans 15 amino acids. Germline values: CDR1 SNHLY, CDR2 FYNNEI. Trimming stripped 5 bases from V and 3 bases from J, with 13 bases between.

CDR3 bases: TGTGCCTGGGGACTTAGCGGGGGGTCCACAGATACGCAGTATTTT. Translation gives CAWGLSGGSTDTQYF. This chain joins TRBV30 and TRBJ2-3; TRBD2 matches at 10 bases. The CDR3 consists of 15 residues. Germline-derived CDR1 and CDR2 are GTSNPN and SVGIG (reference sequence). V trimming: 5 bases; J trimming: 2 bases; junction bases outside the gene matches: 7.

Here the CDR3 DNA reads TGTGCCAGCAGCTTAGACCCTCAGAGCTCCTACAATGAGCAGTTCTTC. Translating it yields CASSLDPQSSYNEQFF. This chain uses TRBV11-3 with TRBJ2-1; D not certain. V was trimmed by 0 bases and J by 0 bases, leaving 9 bases between them. Germline lookup yields CDR1 SGHNT and CDR2 YENEEA. CDR3 length: 16 residues.

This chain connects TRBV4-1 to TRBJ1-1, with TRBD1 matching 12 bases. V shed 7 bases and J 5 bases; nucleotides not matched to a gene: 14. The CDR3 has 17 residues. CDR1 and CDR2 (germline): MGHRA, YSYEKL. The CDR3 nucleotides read TGCGCCAGCACCTACGGGACAGGGGGCGAAATTGGTACTGAAGCTTTCTTT. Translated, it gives CASTYGTGGEIGTEAFF.

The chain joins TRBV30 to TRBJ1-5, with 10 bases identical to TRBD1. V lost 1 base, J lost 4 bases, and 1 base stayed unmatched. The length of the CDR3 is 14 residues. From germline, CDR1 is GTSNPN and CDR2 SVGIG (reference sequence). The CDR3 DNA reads TGTGCCTGGAGTGCGGGACAGGGGAATCAGCCCCAGCATTTT. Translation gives CAWSAGQGNQPQHF.

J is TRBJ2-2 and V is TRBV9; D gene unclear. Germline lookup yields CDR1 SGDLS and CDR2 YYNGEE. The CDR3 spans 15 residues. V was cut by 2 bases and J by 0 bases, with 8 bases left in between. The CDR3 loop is CASSVSTSNTGELFF. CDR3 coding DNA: TGTGCCAGCAGCGTGTCGACATCGAACACCGGGGAGCTGTTTTTT.

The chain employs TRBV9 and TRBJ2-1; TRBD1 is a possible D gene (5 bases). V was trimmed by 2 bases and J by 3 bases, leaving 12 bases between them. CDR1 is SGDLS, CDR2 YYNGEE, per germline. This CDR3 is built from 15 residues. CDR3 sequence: CASSVSEQVYNEQFF. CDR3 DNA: TGTGCCAGCAGCGTGTCAGAACAGGTCTACAATGAGCAGTTCTTC. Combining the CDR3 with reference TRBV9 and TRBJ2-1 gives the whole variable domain DSGVTQTPKHLITATGQRVTLRCSPRSGDLSVYWYQQSLDQGLQFLIQYYNGEERAKGNILERFSAQQFPDLHSELNLSSLELGDSALYFCASSVSEQVYNEQFFGPGTRLTVL.

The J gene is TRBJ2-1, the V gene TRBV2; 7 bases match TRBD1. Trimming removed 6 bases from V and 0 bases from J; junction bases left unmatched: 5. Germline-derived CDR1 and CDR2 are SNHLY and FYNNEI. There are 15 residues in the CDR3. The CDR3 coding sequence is TGTGCCAGCAGCCCGGACAGGAGCTCCTACAATGAGCAGTTCTTC. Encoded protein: CASSPDRSSYNEQFF.

Here the CDR3 DNA reads TGTGCCAGCAGTTACCTAGCGGGGGGGCGTGAGCAGTTCTTC. As protein: CASSYLAGGREQFF. The V call is TRBV27, the J call TRBJ2-1; 12 positions match TRBD2. Germline values: CDR1 MNHEY, CDR2 SMNVEV (reference sequence). The V segment lost 4 bases and the J segment 9 bases; nucleotides outside the gene matches: 4. The length of the CDR3 is 14 residues.

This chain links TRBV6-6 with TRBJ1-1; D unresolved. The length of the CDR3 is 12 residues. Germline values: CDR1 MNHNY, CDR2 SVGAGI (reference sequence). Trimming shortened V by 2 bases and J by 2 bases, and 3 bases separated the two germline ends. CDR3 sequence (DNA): TGTGCCAGCAGTTACCCCAACACTGAAGCTTTCTTT. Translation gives CASSYPNTEAFF.

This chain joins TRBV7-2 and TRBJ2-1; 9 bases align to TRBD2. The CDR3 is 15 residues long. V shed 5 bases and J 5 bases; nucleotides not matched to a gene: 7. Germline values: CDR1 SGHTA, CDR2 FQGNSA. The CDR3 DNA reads TGTGCCAGCAGCATTAGCGGGGGCCCTAACAATGAGCAGTTCTTC. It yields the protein CASSISGGPNNEQFF.

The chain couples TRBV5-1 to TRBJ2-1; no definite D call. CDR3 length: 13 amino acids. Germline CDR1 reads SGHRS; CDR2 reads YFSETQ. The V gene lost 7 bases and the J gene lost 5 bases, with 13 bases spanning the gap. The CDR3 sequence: CASAERANNEQFF. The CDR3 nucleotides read TGCGCCAGCGCGGAGCGAGCTAACAATGAGCAGTTCTTC.

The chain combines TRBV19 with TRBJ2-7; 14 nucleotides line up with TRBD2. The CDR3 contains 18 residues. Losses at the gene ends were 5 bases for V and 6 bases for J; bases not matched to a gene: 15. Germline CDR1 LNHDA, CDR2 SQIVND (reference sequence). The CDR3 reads CASSPYLGLAGESFEQYF. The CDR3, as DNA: TGTGCCAGTAGTCCCTACCTGGGACTAGCGGGGGAATCTTTCGAGCAGTACTTC.

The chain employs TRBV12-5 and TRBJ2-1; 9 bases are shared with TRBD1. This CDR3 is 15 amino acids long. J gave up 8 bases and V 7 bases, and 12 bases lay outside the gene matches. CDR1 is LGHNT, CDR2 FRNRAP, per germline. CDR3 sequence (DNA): TGTGCTAGTGCCGTCGAAGGGACAGGGTTGGATGAGCAGTTCTTC. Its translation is CASAVEGTGLDEQFF.

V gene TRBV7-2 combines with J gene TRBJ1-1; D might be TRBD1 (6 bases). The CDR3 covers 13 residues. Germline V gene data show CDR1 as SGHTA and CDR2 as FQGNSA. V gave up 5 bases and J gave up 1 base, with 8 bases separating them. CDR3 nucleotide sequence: TGTGCCAGCAGCGTACAGGGGAACACTGAAGCTTTCTTT. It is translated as CASSVQGNTEAFF.

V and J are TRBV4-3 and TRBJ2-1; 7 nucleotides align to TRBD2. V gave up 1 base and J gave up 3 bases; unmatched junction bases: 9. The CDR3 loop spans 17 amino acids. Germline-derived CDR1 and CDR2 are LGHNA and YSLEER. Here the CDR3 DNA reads TGCGCCAGCAGCCAAGGAGCTCGGCGGGAGTTCTACAATGAGCAGTTCTTC. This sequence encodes CASSQGARREFYNEQFF.

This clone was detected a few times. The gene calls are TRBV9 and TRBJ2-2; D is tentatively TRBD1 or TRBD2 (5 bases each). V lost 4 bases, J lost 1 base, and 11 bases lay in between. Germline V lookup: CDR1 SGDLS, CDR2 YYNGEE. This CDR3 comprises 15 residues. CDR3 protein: CASSPRDQNTGELFF. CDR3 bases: TGTGCCAGCAGCCCCCGGGACCAGAACACCGGGGAGCTGTTTTTT.

The CDR3 protein is CASSPWTGNTGELFF. CDR3 nucleotide sequence: TGTGCCAGTAGTCCCTGGACAGGAAACACCGGGGAGCTGTTTTTT. The rearrangement joins TRBV19 to TRBJ2-2; the match to TRBD1 covers 7 bases. The CDR3 spans 15 residues. Germline CDR1 reads LNHDA; CDR2 reads SQIVND (reference sequence). V trimming: 5 bases; J trimming: 2 bases; junction bases outside the gene matches: 5.

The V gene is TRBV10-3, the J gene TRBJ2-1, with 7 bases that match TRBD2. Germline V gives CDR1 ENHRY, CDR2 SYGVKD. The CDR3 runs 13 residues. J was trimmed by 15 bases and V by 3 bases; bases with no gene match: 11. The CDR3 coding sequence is TGTGCCATCAGTGACCCCCGAGCGGGGCAGACGTTCTTC. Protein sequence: CAISDPRAGQTFF.

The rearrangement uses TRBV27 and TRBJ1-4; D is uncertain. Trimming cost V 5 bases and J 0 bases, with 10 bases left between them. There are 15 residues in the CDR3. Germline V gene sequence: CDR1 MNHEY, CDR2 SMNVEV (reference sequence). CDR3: CASSALGATNEKLFF. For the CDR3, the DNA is TGTGCCAGCAGTGCTCTCGGGGCAACTAATGAAAAACTGTTTTTT.

As DNA, the CDR3 is TGTGCCAGCAGTTACGAGGGGTACGGGAACACCGGGGAGCTGTTTTTT. It translates to CASSYEGYGNTGELFF. The chain is built from TRBV6-6 and TRBJ2-2, with D perhaps matching TRBD1 or TRBD2 (5 bases each). The CDR3 contains 16 residues. Trimming stripped 2 bases from V and 1 base from J, with 11 bases between. In germline, CDR1 is MNHNY, CDR2 SVGAGI (reference sequence).

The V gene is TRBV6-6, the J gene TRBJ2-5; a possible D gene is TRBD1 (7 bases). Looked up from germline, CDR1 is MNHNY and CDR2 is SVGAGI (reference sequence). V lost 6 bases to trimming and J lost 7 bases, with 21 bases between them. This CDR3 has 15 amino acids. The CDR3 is CASSPLQGGKGTQYF. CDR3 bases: TGTGCCAGCAGCCCCCTGCAGGGGGGCAAGGGGACCCAGTACTTC.

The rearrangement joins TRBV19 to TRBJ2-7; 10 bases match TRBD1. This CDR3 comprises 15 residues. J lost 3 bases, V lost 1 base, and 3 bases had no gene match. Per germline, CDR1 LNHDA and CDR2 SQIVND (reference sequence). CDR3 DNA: TGTGCCAGTAGTATAGGGGACAGGGGCGGCTACGAGCAGTACTTC. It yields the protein CASSIGDRGGYEQYF.

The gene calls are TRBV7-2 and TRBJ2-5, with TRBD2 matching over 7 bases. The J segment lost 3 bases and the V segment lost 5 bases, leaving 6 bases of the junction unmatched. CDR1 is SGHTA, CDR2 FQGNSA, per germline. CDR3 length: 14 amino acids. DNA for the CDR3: TGTGCCAGCAGCCCCTGGGGGGGGGAAGAGACCCAGTACTTC. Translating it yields CASSPWGGEETQYF.

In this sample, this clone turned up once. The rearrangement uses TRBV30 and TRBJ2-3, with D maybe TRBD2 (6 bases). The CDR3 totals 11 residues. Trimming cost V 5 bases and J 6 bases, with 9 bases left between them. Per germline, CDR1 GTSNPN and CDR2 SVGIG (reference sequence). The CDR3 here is CAWSEGDTQYF. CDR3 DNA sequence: TGTGCCTGGTCGGAGGGGGATACGCAGTATTTT. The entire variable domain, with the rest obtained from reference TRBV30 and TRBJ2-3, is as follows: SQTIHQWPATLVQPVGSPLSLECTVEGTSNPNLYWYRQAAGRGLQLLFYSVGIGQISSEVPQNLSASRPQDRQFILSSKKLLLSDSGFYLCAWSEGDTQYFGPGTRLTVL.

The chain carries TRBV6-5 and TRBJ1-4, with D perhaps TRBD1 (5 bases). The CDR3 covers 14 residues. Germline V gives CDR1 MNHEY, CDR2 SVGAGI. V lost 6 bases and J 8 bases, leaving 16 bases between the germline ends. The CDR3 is CASRRPGGWEKLFF. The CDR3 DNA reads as TGTGCCAGCAGACGGCCCGGGGGTTGGGAAAAACTGTTTTTT.

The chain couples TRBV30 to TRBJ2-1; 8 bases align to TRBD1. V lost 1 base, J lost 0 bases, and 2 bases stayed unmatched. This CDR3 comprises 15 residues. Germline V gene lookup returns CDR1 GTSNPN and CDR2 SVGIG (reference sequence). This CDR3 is CAWSGDRRSYNEQFF. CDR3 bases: TGTGCCTGGAGTGGGGACAGGCGCTCCTACAATGAGCAGTTCTTC.

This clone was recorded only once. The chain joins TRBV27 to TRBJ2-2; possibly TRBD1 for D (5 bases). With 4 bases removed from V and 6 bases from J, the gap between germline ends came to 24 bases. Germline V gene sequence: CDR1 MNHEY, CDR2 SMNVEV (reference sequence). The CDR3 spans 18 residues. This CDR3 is CASSSGWAGSNMAGELFF. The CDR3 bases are TGTGCCAGCAGTTCTGGATGGGCAGGGTCTAATATGGCCGGGGAGCTGTTTTTT.

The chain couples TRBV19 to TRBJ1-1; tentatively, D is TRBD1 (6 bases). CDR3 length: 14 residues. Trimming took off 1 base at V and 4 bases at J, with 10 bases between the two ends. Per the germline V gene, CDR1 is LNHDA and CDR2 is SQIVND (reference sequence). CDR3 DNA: TGTGCCAGTAGTATAGGGGGGCGCGGCACTGAAGCTTTCTTT. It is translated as CASSIGGRGTEAFF.